This T cell receptor beta chain is drawn from a study of shared clonotypes between healthy human individuals. The study's findings and limits: Clonotypes which were not shared had lower generation probabilities than clonotypes that all four donors shared. In general, naive subsets displayed greater estimated richness than memory subsets did.

CD45RO negativity and positive selection for CCR7 defined naive CD8 cells, a population that excluded terminally differentiated effector memory CD45RA+ cells. Healthy and HIV-negative, the adult donors had no recent acute infections or vaccinations. CDR1 and CDR2 from the germline V gene are SGHTA and FQGNSA. V gave up 1 base and J gave up 11 bases, with 24 bases separating them. The CDR3 sequence is 16 residues long. Method: immunoSEQ multiplex PCR; TCRdb's copy keeps in-frame clones and lacks some. The sample has about 1,900,000 clones, about 95% seen once. In regard to this clone: Its antigen remains unidentified.

The receptor comes from a man between 18 and 29 years old in good health. Specimen: naive CD8+ T cells sorted from blood. This chain connects TRBV7-2 to TRBJ2-7; D is uncertain. For the CDR3, the DNA is TGTGCCAGCAGCTTAGTGTCCCCGTCAATTTTGGGGTACGAGTACTTC. It is translated as CASSLVSPSILGYEYF.